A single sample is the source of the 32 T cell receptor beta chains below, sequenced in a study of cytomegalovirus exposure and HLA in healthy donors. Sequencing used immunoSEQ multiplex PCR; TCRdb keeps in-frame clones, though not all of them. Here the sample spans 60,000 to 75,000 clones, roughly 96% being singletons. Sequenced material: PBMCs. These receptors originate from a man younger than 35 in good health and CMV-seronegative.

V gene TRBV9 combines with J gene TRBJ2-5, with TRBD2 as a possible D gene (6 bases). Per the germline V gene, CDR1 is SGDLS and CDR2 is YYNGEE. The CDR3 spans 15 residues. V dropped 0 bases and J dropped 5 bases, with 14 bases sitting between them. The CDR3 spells CASSVAGGLAETQYF. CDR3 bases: TGTGCCAGCAGCGTAGCTGGAGGGCTAGCGGAGACCCAGTACTTC.

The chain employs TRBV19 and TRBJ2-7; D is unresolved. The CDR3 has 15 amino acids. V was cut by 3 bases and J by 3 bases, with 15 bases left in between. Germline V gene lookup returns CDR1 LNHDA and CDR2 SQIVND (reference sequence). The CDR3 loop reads CASSIVESGFYEQYF. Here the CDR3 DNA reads TGTGCCAGTAGTATTGTGGAGTCTGGATTCTACGAGCAGTACTTC.

For the CDR3, the DNA is TGCGCCAGCAGTGAGTCGATAGCGGGAGGGTTATACAATGAGCAGTTCTTC. It specifies CASSESIAGGLYNEQFF. V gene TRBV10-2 combines with J gene TRBJ2-1; TRBD2 matches at 11 bases. CDR3 length: 17 amino acids. V lost 0 bases, J lost 4 bases, and 5 bases stayed unmatched. The V gene's germline CDR1 is WSHSY and CDR2 SAAADI.

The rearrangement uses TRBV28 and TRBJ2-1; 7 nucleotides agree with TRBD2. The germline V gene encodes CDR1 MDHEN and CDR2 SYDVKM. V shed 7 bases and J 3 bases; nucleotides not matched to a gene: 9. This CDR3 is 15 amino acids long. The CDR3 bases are TGTGCCAGCACCATCGGGACTACGCACTACAATGAGCAGTTCTTC. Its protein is CASTIGTTHYNEQFF.

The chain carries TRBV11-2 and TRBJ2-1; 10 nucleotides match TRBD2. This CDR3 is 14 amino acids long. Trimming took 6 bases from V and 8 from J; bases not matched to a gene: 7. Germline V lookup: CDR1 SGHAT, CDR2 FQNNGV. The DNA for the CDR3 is TGTGCCAGCAGTTTCGGGACTAGCGTCTATGAGCAGTTCTTC. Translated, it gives CASSFGTSVYEQFF. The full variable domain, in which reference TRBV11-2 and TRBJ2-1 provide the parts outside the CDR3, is EAGVAQSPRYKIIEKRQSVAFWCNPISGHATLYWYQQILGQGPKLLIQFQNNGVVDDSQLPKDRFSAERLKGVDSTLKIQPAKLEDSAVYLCASSFGTSVYEQFFGPGTRLTVL.

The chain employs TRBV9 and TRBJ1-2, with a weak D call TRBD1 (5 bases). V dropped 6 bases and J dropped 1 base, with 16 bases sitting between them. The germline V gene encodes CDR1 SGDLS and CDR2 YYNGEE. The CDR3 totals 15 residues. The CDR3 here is CASTPQPGVNYGYTF. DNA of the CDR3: TGTGCCAGCACCCCACAGCCGGGGGTTAACTATGGCTACACCTTC.

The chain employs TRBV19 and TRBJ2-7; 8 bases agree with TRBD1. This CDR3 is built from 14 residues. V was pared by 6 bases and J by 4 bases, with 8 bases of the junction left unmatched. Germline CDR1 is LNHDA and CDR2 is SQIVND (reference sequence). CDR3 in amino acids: CASSRPGGFYEQYF. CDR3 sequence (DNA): TGTGCCAGTAGCAGGCCAGGGGGCTTTTACGAGCAGTACTTC.

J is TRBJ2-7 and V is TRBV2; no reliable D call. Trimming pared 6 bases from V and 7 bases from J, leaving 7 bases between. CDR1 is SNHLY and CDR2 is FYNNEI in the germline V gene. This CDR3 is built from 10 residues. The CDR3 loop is CASSLDEQYF. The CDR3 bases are TGTGCCAGCAGCTTAGATGAGCAGTACTTC.

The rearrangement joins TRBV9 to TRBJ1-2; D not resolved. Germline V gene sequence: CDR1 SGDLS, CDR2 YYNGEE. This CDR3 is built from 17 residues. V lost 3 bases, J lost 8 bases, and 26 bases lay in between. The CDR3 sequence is CASSDRSLRDESKGYTF. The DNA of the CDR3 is TGTGCCAGCAGCGATCGGTCTCTACGGGATGAGAGTAAAGGCTACACCTTC.

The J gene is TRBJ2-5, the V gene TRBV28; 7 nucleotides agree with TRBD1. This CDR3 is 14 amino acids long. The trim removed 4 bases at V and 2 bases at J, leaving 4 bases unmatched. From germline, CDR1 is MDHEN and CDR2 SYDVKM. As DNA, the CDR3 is TGTGCCAGCAGTTCAACGACAGGGCAAGAGACCCAGTACTTC. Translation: CASSSTTGQETQYF.

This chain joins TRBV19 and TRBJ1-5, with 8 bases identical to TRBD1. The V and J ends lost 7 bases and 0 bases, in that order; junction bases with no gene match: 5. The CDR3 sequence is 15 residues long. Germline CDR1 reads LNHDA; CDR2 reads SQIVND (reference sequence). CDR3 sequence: CASIRTGTSNQPQHF. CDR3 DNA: TGTGCCAGTATCCGGACAGGGACTAGCAATCAGCCCCAGCATTTT.

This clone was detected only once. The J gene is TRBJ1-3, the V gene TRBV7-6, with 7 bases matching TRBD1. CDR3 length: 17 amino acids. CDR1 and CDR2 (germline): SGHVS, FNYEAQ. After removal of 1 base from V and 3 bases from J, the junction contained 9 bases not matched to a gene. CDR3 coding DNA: TGTGCCAGCAGCTTAGGATTGACAGGGCACTTTGGAAACACCATATATTTT. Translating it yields CASSLGLTGHFGNTIYF.

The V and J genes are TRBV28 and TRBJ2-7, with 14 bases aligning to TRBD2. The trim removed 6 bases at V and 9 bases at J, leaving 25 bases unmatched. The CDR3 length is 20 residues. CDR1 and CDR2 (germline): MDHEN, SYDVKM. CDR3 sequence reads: CASSSLFPGLAGAAGAGQYF. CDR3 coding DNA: TGTGCCAGCAGCTCTCTTTTCCCGGGACTAGCGGGAGCCGCCGGGGCGGGGCAGTACTTC.

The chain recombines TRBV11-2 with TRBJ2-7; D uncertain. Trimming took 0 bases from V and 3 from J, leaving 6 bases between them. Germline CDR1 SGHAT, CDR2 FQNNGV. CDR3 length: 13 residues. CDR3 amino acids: CASSLERDYEQYF. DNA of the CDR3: TGTGCCAGCAGCTTAGAGCGCGACTACGAGCAGTACTTC.

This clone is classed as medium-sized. The CDR3 sequence is CASSLEGGGPYEQYF. CDR3 sequence (DNA): TGTGCCAGCAGCTTAGAAGGTGGAGGACCCTACGAGCAGTACTTC. The chain combines TRBV7-2 with TRBJ2-7; D is possibly TRBD2 (5 bases). The CDR3 length is 15 residues. With 1 base removed from V and 2 bases from J, the gap between germline ends came to 12 bases. The germline gives CDR1 SGHTA, CDR2 FQGNSA.

The CDR3 sequence is CASREMTSAKNIQYF. The CDR3 DNA is TGTGCCAGCAGGGAAATGACTAGCGCGAAAAACATTCAGTACTTC. The gene calls are TRBV6-6 and TRBJ2-4; 8 bases align to TRBD2. The germline CDR1 and CDR2 sequences are MNHNY and SVGAGI (reference sequence). There are 15 residues in the CDR3. J was trimmed by 4 bases and V by 6 bases; bases with no gene match: 8.

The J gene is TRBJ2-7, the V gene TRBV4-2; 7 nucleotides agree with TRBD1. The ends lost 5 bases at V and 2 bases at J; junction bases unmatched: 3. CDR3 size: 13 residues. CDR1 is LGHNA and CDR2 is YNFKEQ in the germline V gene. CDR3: CASSDDRAYEQYF. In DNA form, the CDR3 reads TGTGCCAGCAGCGACGACAGGGCCTACGAGCAGTACTTC.

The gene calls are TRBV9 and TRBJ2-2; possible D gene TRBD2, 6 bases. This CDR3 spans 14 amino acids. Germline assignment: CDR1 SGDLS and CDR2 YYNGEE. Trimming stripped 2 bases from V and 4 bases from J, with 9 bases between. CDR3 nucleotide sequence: TGTGCCAGCAGCGTGGGGGGAACCACCGGGGAGCTGTTTTTT. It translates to CASSVGGTTGELFF.

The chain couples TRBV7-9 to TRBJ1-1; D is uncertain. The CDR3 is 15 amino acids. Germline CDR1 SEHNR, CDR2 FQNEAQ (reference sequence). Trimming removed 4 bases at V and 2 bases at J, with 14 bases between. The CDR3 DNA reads TGTGCCAGCAGCTCCTACCAAGGAGTAAACACTGAAGCTTTCTTT. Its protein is CASSSYQGVNTEAFF. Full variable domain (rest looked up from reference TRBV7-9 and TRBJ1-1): DTGVSQNPRHKITKRGQNVTFRCDPISEHNRLYWYRQTLGQGPEFLTYFQNEAQLEKSRLLSDRFSAERPKGSFSTLEIQRTEQGDSAMYLCASSSYQGVNTEAFFGQGTRLTVV.

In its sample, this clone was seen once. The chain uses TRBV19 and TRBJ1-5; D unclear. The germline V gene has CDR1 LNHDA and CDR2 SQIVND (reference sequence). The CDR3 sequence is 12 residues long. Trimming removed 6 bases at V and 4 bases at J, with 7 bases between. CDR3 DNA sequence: TGTGCCAGTAGACGGAGTAATCAGCCCCAGCATTTT. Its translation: CASRRSNQPQHF.

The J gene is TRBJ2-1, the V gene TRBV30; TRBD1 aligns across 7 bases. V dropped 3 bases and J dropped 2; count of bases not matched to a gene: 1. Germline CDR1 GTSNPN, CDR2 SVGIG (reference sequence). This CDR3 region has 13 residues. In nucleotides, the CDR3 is TGTGCCTGGAGACAGGGGACCTACAATGAGCAGTTCTTC. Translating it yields CAWRQGTYNEQFF.

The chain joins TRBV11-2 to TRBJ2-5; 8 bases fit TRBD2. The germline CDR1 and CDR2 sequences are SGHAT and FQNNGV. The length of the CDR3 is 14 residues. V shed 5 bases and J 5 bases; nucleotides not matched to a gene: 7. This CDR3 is CASSPSGSAETQYF. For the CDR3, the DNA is TGTGCCAGCAGCCCCAGCGGGAGTGCGGAGACCCAGTACTTC.

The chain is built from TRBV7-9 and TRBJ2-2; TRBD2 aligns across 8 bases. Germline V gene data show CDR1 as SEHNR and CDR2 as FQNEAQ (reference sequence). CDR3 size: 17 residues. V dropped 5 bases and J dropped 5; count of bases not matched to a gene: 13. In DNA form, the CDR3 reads TGTGCCAGCAGCACGAGCGGGGGAGTAGTGTATACCGGGGAGCTGTTTTTT. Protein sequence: CASSTSGGVVYTGELFF.

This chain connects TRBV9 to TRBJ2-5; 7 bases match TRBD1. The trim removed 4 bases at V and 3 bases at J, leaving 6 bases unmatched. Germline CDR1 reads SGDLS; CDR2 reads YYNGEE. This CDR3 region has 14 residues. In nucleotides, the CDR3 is TGTGCCAGCAGCCCAAGGGGGACAGAAGAGACCCAGTACTTC. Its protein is CASSPRGTEETQYF.

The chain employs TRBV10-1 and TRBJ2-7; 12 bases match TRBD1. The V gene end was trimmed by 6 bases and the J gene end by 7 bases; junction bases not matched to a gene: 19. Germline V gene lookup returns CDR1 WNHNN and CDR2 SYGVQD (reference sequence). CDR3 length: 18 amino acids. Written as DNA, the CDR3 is TGCGCCAGCAGCCCCGGGACAGGGGGCCTCAGGGGCCCAAGGGAGCAGTACTTC. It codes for CASSPGTGGLRGPREQYF.

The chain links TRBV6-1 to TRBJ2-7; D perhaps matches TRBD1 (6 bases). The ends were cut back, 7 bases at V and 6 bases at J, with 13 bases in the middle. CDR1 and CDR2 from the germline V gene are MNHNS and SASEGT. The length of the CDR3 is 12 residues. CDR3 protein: CASTTGFIEQYF. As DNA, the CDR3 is TGTGCCAGCACAACAGGGTTCATCGAGCAGTACTTC.

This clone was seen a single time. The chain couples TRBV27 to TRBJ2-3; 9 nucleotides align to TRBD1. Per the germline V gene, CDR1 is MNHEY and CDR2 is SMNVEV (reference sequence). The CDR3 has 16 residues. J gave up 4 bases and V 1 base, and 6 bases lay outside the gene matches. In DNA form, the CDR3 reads TGTGCCAGCAGTTTATTTGGGACAGGGTGGGCAGATACGCAGTATTTT. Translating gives CASSLFGTGWADTQYF.

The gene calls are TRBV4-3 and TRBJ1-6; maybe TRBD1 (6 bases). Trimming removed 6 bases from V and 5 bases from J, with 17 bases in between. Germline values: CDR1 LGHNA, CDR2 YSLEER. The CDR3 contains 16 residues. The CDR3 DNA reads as TGCGCCAGCAGAGATCAGGGGACCTTAAATAATTCACCCCTCCACTTT. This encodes CASRDQGTLNNSPLHF.

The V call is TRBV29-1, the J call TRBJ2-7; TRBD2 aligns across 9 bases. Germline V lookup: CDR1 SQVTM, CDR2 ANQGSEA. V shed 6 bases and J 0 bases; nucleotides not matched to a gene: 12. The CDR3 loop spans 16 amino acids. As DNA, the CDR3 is TGCAGCGTAGCCGGGACTAGCTCTCAGGGCTCCTACGAGCAGTACTTC. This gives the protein CSVAGTSSQGSYEQYF.

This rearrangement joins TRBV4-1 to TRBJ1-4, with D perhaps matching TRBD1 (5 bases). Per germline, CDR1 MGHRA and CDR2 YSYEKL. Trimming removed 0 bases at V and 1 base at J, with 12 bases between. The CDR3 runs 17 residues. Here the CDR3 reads CASSQDPTDLTNEKLFF. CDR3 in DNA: TGCGCCAGCAGCCAAGATCCGACAGACCTAACTAATGAAAAACTGTTTTTT.

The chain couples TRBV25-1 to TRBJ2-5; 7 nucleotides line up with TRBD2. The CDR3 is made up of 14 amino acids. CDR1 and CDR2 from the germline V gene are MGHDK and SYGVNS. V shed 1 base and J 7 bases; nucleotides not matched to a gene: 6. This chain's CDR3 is CASSESAGGGTQYF. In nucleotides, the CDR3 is TGTGCCAGCAGTGAATCGGCTGGGGGGGGGACCCAGTACTTC.

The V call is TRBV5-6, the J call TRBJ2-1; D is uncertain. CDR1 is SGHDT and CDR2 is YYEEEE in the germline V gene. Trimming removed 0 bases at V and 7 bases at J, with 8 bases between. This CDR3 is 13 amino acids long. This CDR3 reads CASSLGRSNEQFF. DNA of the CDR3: TGTGCCAGCAGCTTGGGTAGATCAAATGAGCAGTTCTTC. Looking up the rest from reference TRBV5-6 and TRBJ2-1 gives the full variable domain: DAGVTQSPTHLIKTRGQQVTLRCSPKSGHDTVSWYQQALGQGPQFIFQYYEEEERQRGNFPDRFSGHQFPNYSSELNVNALLLGDSALYLCASSLGRSNEQFFGPGTRLTVL.